The entry below gives a single T cell receptor beta chain sequence along with its context. Authors' analysis steps: Researchers report that nucleated cell counts were estimated from reference gene primer amplification. The method was immunoSEQ multiplex PCR; TCRdb's version includes in-frame clones alone and lacks a portion of them. That table supplies the V and J calls and clone size; D and trimming were determined from the DNA. The sample shows tens of thousands of clones, about 76% of them seen only once. The CDR3 has 15 residues. V trimming: 1 base; J trimming: 5 bases; junction bases outside the gene matches: 7. Germline-derived CDR1 and CDR2 are SGHNT and YENEEA. The sample comes from a study of blood T cell repertoires in COVID-19. At the level of the study: Researchers got acute and convalescent COVID-19 samples from the United States, Italy and Spain. PBMCs, B-cell-depleted T cells, or T cells provided the cDNA or gDNA that made up the material.

The gene calls are TRBV11-3 and TRBJ2-7; 8 bases fit TRBD1. The sequence came from a woman at least 80 years old with active or convalescent COVID-19. The sequenced material came from peripheral blood. CDR3 in DNA: TGTGCCAGCAGCTTAGGGACTGGACAGGGTGACGAGCAGTACTTC. Residues: CASSLGTGQGDEQYF. Full variable domain (missing parts from reference TRBV11-3 and TRBJ2-7): EAGVVQSPRYKIIEKKQPVAFWCNPISGHNTLYWYLQNLGQGPELLIRYENEEAVDDSQLPKDRFSAERLKGVDSTLKIQPAELGDSAVYLCASSLGTGQGDEQYFGPGTRLTVT.